These 16 T cell receptor beta chains share one sample of origin, sequenced in a study of T-cell memory formation after mild COVID-19. TCRdb re-analysed the 5' RACE reads in MiXCR, keeping a single row per CDR3 protein. The profile shows about 420,000 distinct CDR3 sequences, 20% to 30% of them singletons. The sequencing input was PBMCs or a T cell subset sorted from them (not recorded which). The source of these receptors is an adult woman who had mild COVID-19 (a few samples of this study predate the infection). Cell type and time point are not known.

This clonotype was seen only a few times. This chain links TRBV5-1 with TRBJ1-2, with D unresolved. Germline loops: CDR1 SGHRS, CDR2 YFSETQ. CDR3 length: 13 amino acids. The V and J ends lost 3 bases and 6 bases respectively, with 12 bases between them. The CDR3 region has the DNA TGCGCCAGCAGCTGGGATGTGTCGAATGGCTACACCTTC. Protein: CASSWDVSNGYTF.

A few counts support this clonotype. This chain uses TRBV7-9 with TRBJ2-6; 8 bases agree with TRBD1. The CDR3 runs 17 residues. V was pared by 0 bases and J by 0 bases, with 1 base of the junction left unmatched. From germline, CDR1 is SEHNR and CDR2 FQNEAQ (reference sequence). CDR3 DNA: TGTGCCAGCAGCTTAGCCAGGGGGCTCTCTGGGGCCAACGTCCTGACTTTC. The encoded protein is CASSLARGLSGANVLTF.

The gene calls are TRBV20-1 and TRBJ2-3, with D possibly matching TRBD2 (5 bases). V was clipped by 3 bases and J by 4 bases, with 8 bases between them. CDR3 length: 12 residues. Germline V lookup: CDR1 DFQATT, CDR2 SNEGSKA (reference sequence). This CDR3 is CSASRGSDTQYF. DNA of the CDR3: TGCAGTGCTAGTCGAGGGTCAGATACGCAGTATTTT.

The chain carries TRBV20-1 and TRBJ2-1; 7 bases are shared with TRBD2. The ends lost 0 bases at V and 7 bases at J; junction bases unmatched: 15. Per the germline V gene, CDR1 is DFQATT and CDR2 is SNEGSKA (reference sequence). CDR3 size: 17 residues. CDR3 in amino acids: CSARDPYRGGPSNEQFF. CDR3 nucleotide sequence: TGCAGTGCTAGAGATCCCTACCGGGGAGGGCCCTCGAATGAGCAGTTCTTC.

In its sample, this clonotype was seen a few times. The chain uses TRBV19 and TRBJ1-1; D is perhaps TRBD1 (5 bases). CDR3 size: 15 residues. Per the germline V gene, CDR1 is LNHDA and CDR2 is SQIVND (reference sequence). V was shortened by 5 bases and J by 2 bases, with 15 bases between the two germline ends. The CDR3 protein is CASSHRGEKNTEAFF. The DNA for the CDR3 is TGTGCCAGTAGTCACCGGGGGGAAAAAAACACTGAAGCTTTCTTT. The full variable domain, completed using reference TRBV19 and TRBJ1-1, is DGGITQSPKYLFRKEGQNVTLSCEQNLNHDAMYWYRQDPGQGLRLIYYSQIVNDFQKGDIAEGYSVSREKKESFPLTVTSAQKNPTAFYLCASSHRGEKNTEAFFGQGTRLTVV.

This clonotype has only one observation. This rearrangement joins TRBV20-1 to TRBJ2-3; D is possibly TRBD2 (6 bases). The CDR3 runs to 14 residues. Germline V gives CDR1 DFQATT, CDR2 SNEGSKA (reference sequence). V was pared by 2 bases and J by 4 bases, with 13 bases between. CDR3 region: CSARIQGGSDTQYF. The CDR3 DNA follows: TGCAGTGCTAGAATCCAGGGAGGTTCAGATACGCAGTATTTT.

V gene TRBV23-1 combines with J gene TRBJ2-4; D may match TRBD1 or TRBD2 (6 bases each). TRBV23-1 is recorded as an ORF, its role being uncertain. CDR3 length equals 14 residues. Trimming cost V 4 bases and J 2 bases, with 9 bases left between them. CDR3 bases: TGCGCCAGCAGTCGCCGGGGGCCCAAAAACATTCAGTACTTC. It specifies CASSRRGPKNIQYF.

This clonotype was counted a few times. The rearrangement uses TRBV3-1 and TRBJ2-7, with 9 bases lining up with TRBD2. J was trimmed by 5 bases and V by 1 base; bases with no gene match: 9. Germline lookup yields CDR1 LGHDT and CDR2 YNNKEL (reference sequence). There are 16 residues in the CDR3. The CDR3 loop is CASSQGISGSMDEQYF. The CDR3 coding sequence is TGTGCCAGCAGCCAAGGAATTAGCGGGAGCATGGACGAGCAGTACTTC.

V is TRBV7-2 and J is TRBJ2-3; 8 nucleotides agree with TRBD2. The J segment lost 0 bases and the V segment lost 5 bases, leaving 7 bases of the junction unmatched. CDR1 SGHTA and CDR2 FQGNSA come from the germline V gene. The CDR3 runs 16 residues. In nucleotides, the CDR3 is TGTGCCAGCAGCCCTATAGCGGGGCTTAGCACAGATACGCAGTATTTT. Amino acid sequence: CASSPIAGLSTDTQYF.

The chain couples TRBV4-1 to TRBJ2-6, with unresolved D. With 4 bases removed from V and 1 base from J, the gap between germline ends came to 8 bases. Germline V gene lookup returns CDR1 MGHRA and CDR2 YSYEKL. There are 15 residues in the CDR3. In DNA form, the CDR3 reads TGCGCCAGCAGCCGGGCAGGATCTGGGGCCAACGTCCTGACTTTC. It yields the protein CASSRAGSGANVLTF.

The sample holds a few counts of this clonotype. The V and J genes are TRBV2 and TRBJ2-3, with D possibly matching TRBD2 (6 bases). Germline loops: CDR1 SNHLY, CDR2 FYNNEI. Trimming removed 2 bases from V and 6 bases from J, with 15 bases in between. CDR3 length equals 15 residues. The CDR3 DNA reads TGTGCCAGCAGTGAACCGGCACCTGGGGGGGATACGCAGTATTTT. This codes for CASSEPAPGGDTQYF.

This clonotype was observed a few times. The chain links TRBV7-9 to TRBJ2-5; D ambiguous. CDR3 length equals 15 residues. V lost 2 bases and J lost 1, with 11 bases in between. Germline CDR1 is SEHNR and CDR2 is FQNEAQ (reference sequence). CDR3 residues: CASSLFTTRQETQYF. CDR3 DNA sequence: TGTGCCAGCAGCTTATTTACGACCCGCCAAGAGACCCAGTACTTC.

The CDR3 nucleotides are TGCAGCGTTCCTTGGGGGGATGTCCAGTACTTC. The encoded protein is CSVPWGDVQYF. J is TRBJ2-5 and V is TRBV29-1; the D gene is possibly TRBD2 (6 bases). The length of the CDR3 is 11 residues. Germline V gene sequence: CDR1 SQVTM, CDR2 ANQGSEA. The germline V and J ends were trimmed by 5 bases and 10 bases, with 14 bases remaining between them.

The rearrangement uses TRBV7-2 and TRBJ2-1, with 13 bases aligning to TRBD2. This CDR3 has 16 residues. V shed 6 bases, J shed 9 bases, and the junction held 11 bases outside the gene matches. The germline V gene has CDR1 SGHTA and CDR2 FQGNSA. The CDR3 sequence: CASSRGTSGISAEQFF. The CDR3 DNA sequence: TGTGCCAGCAGTCGCGGGACTAGCGGGATTTCGGCTGAGCAGTTCTTC.

This clonotype was counted only a few times. J is TRBJ2-3 and V is TRBV7-6; D is perhaps TRBD2 (6 bases). V dropped 4 bases and J dropped 3 bases, with 11 bases sitting between them. Germline CDR1 SGHVS, CDR2 FNYEAQ. The CDR3 covers 14 residues. In nucleotides, the CDR3 is TGTGCCAGCAGCTCAGCCGGGGGAACAGATACGCAGTATTTT. Its protein is CASSSAGGTDTQYF. Using reference TRBV7-6 and TRBJ2-3 for the parts outside the CDR3, the full variable domain is GAGVSQSPRYKVTKRGQDVALRCDPISGHVSLYWYRQALGQGPEFLTYFNYEAQQDKSGLPNDRFSAERPEGSISTLTIQRTEQRDSAMYRCASSSAGGTDTQYFGPGTRLTVL.

This clonotype was seen a handful of times. The rearrangement links TRBV7-3 to TRBJ2-2, with D uncertain. Germline lookup yields CDR1 SGHTA and CDR2 FQGTGA. The CDR3 totals 14 residues. Trimming took off 4 bases at V and 2 bases at J, with 8 bases between the two ends. DNA of the CDR3: TGTGCCAGCAGCTCCCCCGGTAACACCGGGGAGCTGTTTTTT. It translates to CASSSPGNTGELFF.